This note documents a single TCR beta chain sequence. V lost 0 bases, J lost 2 bases, and 14 bases lay in between. This CDR3 spans 17 amino acids. Germline lookup yields CDR1 KGHSH and CDR2 LQKENI. This sample is drawn from a study of blood T cell repertoires in COVID-19. Assay used: immunoSEQ multiplex PCR; TCRdb lists only in-frame clones, some missing. This table has about 210,000 clones, around four fifths appearing once. The sequence was collected from a man aged 55-75 years with COVID-19, enrolled during active disease. The sequenced sample consisted of peripheral blood. This chain links TRBV18 with TRBJ1-3; no clear D gene. This CDR3 is CASSPPTSGRPGNTIYF. The DNA of the CDR3 is TGTGCCAGCTCACCACCTACAAGCGGCAGGCCTGGAAACACCATATATTTT. The full variable domain, its missing parts supplied by reference TRBV18 and TRBJ1-3, is NAGVMQNPRHLVRRRGQEARLRCSPMKGHSHVYWYRQLPEEGLKFMVYLQKENIIDESGMPKERFSAEFPKEGPSILRIQQVVRGDSAAYFCASSPPTSGRPGNTIYFGEGSWLTVV.